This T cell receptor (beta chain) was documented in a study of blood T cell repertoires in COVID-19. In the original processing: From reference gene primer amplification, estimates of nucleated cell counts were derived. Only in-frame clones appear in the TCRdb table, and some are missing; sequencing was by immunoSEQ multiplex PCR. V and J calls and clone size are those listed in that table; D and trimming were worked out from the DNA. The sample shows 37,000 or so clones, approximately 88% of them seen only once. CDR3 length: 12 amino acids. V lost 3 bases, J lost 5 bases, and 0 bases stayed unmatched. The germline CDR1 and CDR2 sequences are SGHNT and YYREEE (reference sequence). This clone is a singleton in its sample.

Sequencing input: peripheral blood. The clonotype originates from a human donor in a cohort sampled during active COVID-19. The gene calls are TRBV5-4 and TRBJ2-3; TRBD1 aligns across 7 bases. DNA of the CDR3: TGTGCCAGCAGCTCAGGGGGAGATACGCAGTATTTT. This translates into CASSSGGDTQYF.